The 5 T cell receptor beta chains in this list originate from one sample, sequenced in a study of control samples from healthy donors and cancer patients. TCRdb's copy holds only in-frame clones and misses some; the assay was immunoSEQ multiplex PCR. Of roughly 220,000 clones in the sample, roughly 94% were seen once. The source material was blood. The receptors derive from a man between 50 and 59 years old in good health.

The rearrangement uses TRBV19 and TRBJ2-7; no clear D gene. The V gene lost 5 bases and the J gene lost 0 bases, with 14 bases spanning the gap. The germline V gene encodes CDR1 LNHDA and CDR2 SQIVND (reference sequence). This CDR3 comprises 15 residues. The chain's CDR3 is CASSPRHSSSYEQYV. CDR3 nucleotides: TGTGCCAGTAGTCCCCGGCATTCAAGCTCCTACGAGCAGTACGTC.

The chain combines TRBV7-2 with TRBJ1-2; D might be TRBD1 (5 bases). Germline CDR1 reads SGHTA; CDR2 reads FQGNSA. This CDR3 has 13 amino acids. The V and J ends lost 1 base and 4 bases respectively, with 7 bases between them. The CDR3 sequence: CASSLEQGYGYTF. The CDR3 DNA follows: TGTGCCAGCAGCTTAGAGCAGGGCTATGGCTACACCTTC. The variable domain in full, with the rest retrieved from reference TRBV7-2 and TRBJ1-2, is GAGVSQSPSNKVTEKGKDVELRCDPISGHTALYWYRQSLGQGLEFLIYFQGNSAPDKSGLPSDRFSAERTGGSVSTLTIQRTQQEDSAVYLCASSLEQGYGYTFGSGTRLTVV.

A few counts support this clone. The chain is built from TRBV7-2 and TRBJ2-1; 9 positions match TRBD1. CDR1 is SGHTA and CDR2 is FQGNSA in the germline V gene. CDR3 length: 14 amino acids. V shed 4 bases, J shed 3 bases, and the junction held 1 base outside the gene matches. CDR3 region: CASSWGQGYNEQFF. The CDR3 DNA follows: TGTGCCAGCAGCTGGGGACAGGGCTACAATGAGCAGTTCTTC.

The chain links TRBV27 to TRBJ2-1; 11 bases are shared with TRBD2. Unmatched junction bases numbered 24, after V lost 7 bases and J lost 10 bases. From germline, CDR1 is MNHEY and CDR2 SMNVEV (reference sequence). The CDR3 is made up of 19 amino acids. The CDR3, as DNA: TGTGCCAGCACCTCATCACCAAGGCGTTTCGGACTAGCGGGTTCGGAGCAGTTCTTC. Translation: CASTSSPRRFGLAGSEQFF.

CDR3 coding DNA: TGTGCCAGCAGCCCAGGAGGGACGAGCACAGATACGCAGTATTTT. This translates into CASSPGGTSTDTQYF. The chain is built from TRBV7-2 and TRBJ2-3; maybe TRBD2 (6 bases). The germline CDR1 and CDR2 sequences are SGHTA and FQGNSA. CDR3 length equals 15 residues. V shed 5 bases and J shed 0 bases, with 12 bases lying between them.